This is a list of T cell receptor beta chains from one sample in a study of beta chain features in type 1 diabetes. Assay used: immunoSEQ multiplex PCR; TCRdb lists only in-frame clones, some missing. The sample carries 130,000 or so clones, 9% to 9.5% recorded once. Sequencing was performed on central memory CD4+ T cells from blood. These receptors all stem from a man between 18 and 35 years old in good health. The CDR3 runs from the conserved cysteine through the conserved F or W. Each record gives: D gene, V gene, J gene, clone size, CDR3 length, CDR3 DNA, CDR3 protein. D genes are given only for firm matches. Some rows mark clone size as missing; the rest say once, few, many or name a class of expanded clone.

d_call: TRBD1
v_call: TRBV6-5
j_call: TRBJ1-1
clone_size: few
cdr3_length: 14
cdr3_nt: TGTGCCAGCAGTTCGACAGGGGGCCGGACTGAAGCTTTCTTT
cdr3_aa: CASSSTGGRTEAFF

d_call: -
v_call: TRBV30
j_call: TRBJ2-1
clone_size: many
cdr3_length: 12
cdr3_nt: TGTGCCTCTACCGACAGTGGCAATGAGCAGTTCTTC
cdr3_aa: CASTDSGNEQFF

d_call: -
v_call: TRBV7-2
j_call: TRBJ2-5
clone_size: few
cdr3_length: 16
cdr3_nt: TGTGCCAGCAGCGGCTCCGGACTCCTCGGGGGAGAGACCCAGTACTTC
cdr3_aa: CASSGSGLLGGETQYF

d_call: -
v_call: TRBV19
j_call: TRBJ2-1
clone_size: -
cdr3_length: 15
cdr3_nt: TGTGCCAGTAGTATTGACCAGGATAGCTACAATGAGCAGTTCTTC
cdr3_aa: CASSIDQDSYNEQFF

d_call: -
v_call: TRBV7-9
j_call: TRBJ1-2
clone_size: many
cdr3_length: 13
cdr3_nt: TGTGCCAGCAGCCCGGACAGAAACTATGGCTACACCTTC
cdr3_aa: CASSPDRNYGYTF

d_call: TRBD1
v_call: TRBV10-3
j_call: TRBJ2-1
clone_size: few
cdr3_length: 14
cdr3_nt: TGTGCCATCAGACCGGGACAGGGGGAGTATGAGCAGTTCTTC
cdr3_aa: CAIRPGQGEYEQFF

d_call: -
v_call: TRBV11-2
j_call: TRBJ2-1
clone_size: -
cdr3_length: 15
cdr3_nt: TGTGCCAGCAGCTTATTCGGGAGCTCCTACAATGAGCAGTTCTTC
cdr3_aa: CASSLFGSSYNEQFF

d_call: -
v_call: TRBV12-2
j_call: TRBJ1-1
clone_size: -
cdr3_length: 17
cdr3_nt: TGTGCAAGTCGCTTAGCTCCCCAAGCCAGGGGGTTAACTGAAGCTTTCTTT
cdr3_aa: CASRLAPQARGLTEAFF

d_call: TRBD1
v_call: TRBV27
j_call: TRBJ1-6
clone_size: -
cdr3_length: 15
cdr3_nt: TGTGCCAGCAGTCCGAGACAGGGGCTTAATTCACCCCTCCACTTT
cdr3_aa: CASSPRQGLNSPLHF

d_call: -
v_call: TRBV6-5
j_call: TRBJ2-4
clone_size: -
cdr3_length: 13
cdr3_nt: TGTGCCAGCAGCCGCCCGACTCTAAACATTCAGTACTTC
cdr3_aa: CASSRPTLNIQYF

d_call: TRBD2
v_call: TRBV6-5
j_call: TRBJ2-1
clone_size: -
cdr3_length: 13
cdr3_nt: TGTGCCAGCAGCCGACTAGCTATTGGCGAGCAGTTCTTC
cdr3_aa: CASSRLAIGEQFF

d_call: TRBD1
v_call: TRBV7-9
j_call: TRBJ2-3
clone_size: -
cdr3_length: 14
cdr3_nt: TGTGCCAGCAGCGTCGGACAGGTCACAGATACGCAGTATTTT
cdr3_aa: CASSVGQVTDTQYF

d_call: TRBD1
v_call: TRBV20-1
j_call: TRBJ1-2
clone_size: -
cdr3_length: 10
cdr3_nt: TGCAGTGCTGGCCGGGACAGGCTATTCTTC
cdr3_aa: CSAGRDRLFF

d_call: TRBD1
v_call: TRBV10-1
j_call: TRBJ1-1
clone_size: -
cdr3_length: 15
cdr3_nt: TGCGCCAGCAGTGAGGGGGTAGGGGGCCTAACTGAAGCTTTCTTT
cdr3_aa: CASSEGVGGLTEAFF

d_call: -
v_call: TRBV10-2
j_call: TRBJ1-5
clone_size: -
cdr3_length: 12
cdr3_nt: TGCGCCACCACAGGGTGTCGACAGCCCCAGCATTTT
cdr3_aa: CATTGCRQPQHF

d_call: -
v_call: TRBV6-5
j_call: TRBJ2-7
clone_size: -
cdr3_length: 14
cdr3_nt: TGTGCCAGCAGTTACTCACAGGGATCCTACGAGCAGTACTTC
cdr3_aa: CASSYSQGSYEQYF

d_call: -
v_call: TRBV4-2
j_call: TRBJ2-3
clone_size: many
cdr3_length: 16
cdr3_nt: TGTGCCAGCAGCCAAGATCACGGCGGGGGCACAGATACGCAGTATTTT
cdr3_aa: CASSQDHGGGTDTQYF

d_call: -
v_call: TRBV2
j_call: TRBJ2-7
clone_size: few
cdr3_length: 13
cdr3_nt: TGTGCCAGCAGCCCTGGAGTTATGTACGAGCAGTACTTC
cdr3_aa: CASSPGVMYEQYF

d_call: -
v_call: TRBV7-8
j_call: TRBJ2-5
clone_size: -
cdr3_length: 16
cdr3_nt: TGTGCCAGCAGCTTAGCGGGGGCCATGGGGCAAGAGACCCAGTACTTC
cdr3_aa: CASSLAGAMGQETQYF

d_call: -
v_call: TRBV29-1
j_call: TRBJ1-2
clone_size: -
cdr3_length: 13
cdr3_nt: TGCAGCGTTTTCCGGGAGGGAGAACGGGGCTACACCTTC
cdr3_aa: CSVFREGERGYTF

d_call: TRBD2
v_call: TRBV2
j_call: TRBJ2-7
clone_size: -
cdr3_length: 15
cdr3_nt: TGTGCCAGCAGTTACCTTAGCGGGGGGTCCTACGAGCAGTACTTC
cdr3_aa: CASSYLSGGSYEQYF

d_call: TRBD1
v_call: TRBV4-1
j_call: TRBJ1-1
clone_size: -
cdr3_length: 15
cdr3_nt: TGCGCCAGCAGCCAGCCTGCCAGGGGGCACACTGAAGCTTTCTTT
cdr3_aa: CASSQPARGHTEAFF

d_call: -
v_call: TRBV30
j_call: TRBJ1-6
clone_size: -
cdr3_length: 15
cdr3_nt: TGTGCCTGGAGGCCGGGGACATTTAGAAATTCACCCCTCCACTTT
cdr3_aa: CAWRPGTFRNSPLHF

d_call: TRBD1
v_call: TRBV28
j_call: TRBJ2-7
clone_size: -
cdr3_length: 15
cdr3_nt: TGTGCCAGCAGTTCCCCGGGACAGGGGGCATCCGAGCAGTACTTC
cdr3_aa: CASSSPGQGASEQYF

d_call: -
v_call: TRBV6-1
j_call: TRBJ2-3
clone_size: -
cdr3_length: 15
cdr3_nt: TGTGCCAGCAGGGGTGAGAAGGGGCCGGGAGATACGCAGTATTTT
cdr3_aa: CASRGEKGPGDTQYF

d_call: -
v_call: TRBV14
j_call: TRBJ1-2
clone_size: few
cdr3_length: 15
cdr3_nt: TGTGCCAGCAGCCTACCCCGGACAAGCGCCTATGGCTACACCTTC
cdr3_aa: CASSLPRTSAYGYTF

d_call: -
v_call: TRBV30
j_call: TRBJ1-2
clone_size: -
cdr3_length: 14
cdr3_nt: TGTGCCTGTCCCCGCAGGGCTTCCAGCTATGGCTACACCTTC
cdr3_aa: CACPRRASSYGYTF

d_call: -
v_call: TRBV20-1
j_call: TRBJ2-7
clone_size: -
cdr3_length: 11
cdr3_nt: TGCAGTGCTAGGGCCCACTACGAGCAGTACTTC
cdr3_aa: CSARAHYEQYF

d_call: TRBD2
v_call: TRBV11-2
j_call: TRBJ2-4
clone_size: few
cdr3_length: 18
cdr3_nt: TGTGCCAGCAGCCCCCCCCGGGGAGCGGGGGACCGGGGGAACATTCAGTACTTC
cdr3_aa: CASSPPRGAGDRGNIQYF

d_call: -
v_call: TRBV19
j_call: TRBJ2-7
clone_size: few
cdr3_length: 13
cdr3_nt: TGTGCCAGTGCGACTAGTCTTTCTTACGAGCAGTACTTC
cdr3_aa: CASATSLSYEQYF

d_call: -
v_call: TRBV6-5
j_call: TRBJ1-3
clone_size: -
cdr3_length: 14
cdr3_nt: TGTGCCAGCAGTTACTCGATTAAGGGGAACACCATATATTTT
cdr3_aa: CASSYSIKGNTIYF

d_call: TRBD2
v_call: TRBV5-6
j_call: TRBJ2-5
clone_size: few
cdr3_length: 16
cdr3_nt: TGTGCCAGCAGCTTCACTAGCGGGGCCCCCGGGGAGACCCAGTACTTC
cdr3_aa: CASSFTSGAPGETQYF

d_call: -
v_call: TRBV28
j_call: TRBJ1-2
clone_size: -
cdr3_length: 15
cdr3_nt: TGTGCCAGCAGAAAGGACAGATTCGCATCCTATGGCTACACCTTC
cdr3_aa: CASRKDRFASYGYTF

d_call: -
v_call: TRBV21-1
j_call: TRBJ2-1
clone_size: few
cdr3_length: 11
cdr3_nt: TGTGCCAGCAGCAAGTACGGTGAGCAGTTCTTC
cdr3_aa: CASSKYGEQFF

d_call: -
v_call: TRBV30
j_call: TRBJ1-5
clone_size: many
cdr3_length: 12
cdr3_nt: TGTGCCTGTCAGGGGAGTAATCAGCCCCAGCATTTT
cdr3_aa: CACQGSNQPQHF

d_call: TRBD1
v_call: TRBV10-3
j_call: TRBJ2-3
clone_size: few
cdr3_length: 15
cdr3_nt: TGTGCCATCAGAGATACAGGGGGCTCGTCAGATACGCAGTATTTT
cdr3_aa: CAIRDTGGSSDTQYF

d_call: -
v_call: TRBV5-6
j_call: TRBJ2-2
clone_size: -
cdr3_length: 14
cdr3_nt: TGTGCCAGCAGCTTGAGCTGGGGGGCCGGGGAGCTGTTTTTT
cdr3_aa: CASSLSWGAGELFF

d_call: TRBD1
v_call: TRBV30
j_call: TRBJ1-1
clone_size: -
cdr3_length: 12
cdr3_nt: TGTGCCTGGAGTGTAGGGACAGATGAAGCTTTCTTT
cdr3_aa: CAWSVGTDEAFF

d_call: TRBD2
v_call: TRBV4-2
j_call: TRBJ2-1
clone_size: few
cdr3_length: 17
cdr3_nt: TGTGCCAGCAGCCCTAGTTCTACCGGGGGGTTGTACAATGAGCAGTTCTTC
cdr3_aa: CASSPSSTGGLYNEQFF

d_call: TRBD1
v_call: TRBV18
j_call: TRBJ2-1
clone_size: -
cdr3_length: 15
cdr3_nt: TGTGCCAGCTCAACAGGACAGGGGGGGAGGAATGAGCAGTTCTTC
cdr3_aa: CASSTGQGGRNEQFF

d_call: TRBD2
v_call: TRBV10-3
j_call: TRBJ2-3
clone_size: many
cdr3_length: 17
cdr3_nt: TGTGCCATCAGTGAAAGGGCTAGCGGGGGACCGAAAGATACGCAGTATTTT
cdr3_aa: CAISERASGGPKDTQYF

d_call: -
v_call: TRBV4-2
j_call: TRBJ2-6
clone_size: few
cdr3_length: 18
cdr3_nt: TGTGCCAGCAGCCAAGAGTCCCTAGCGCCCTCTGGGGCCAACGTCCTGACTTTC
cdr3_aa: CASSQESLAPSGANVLTF

d_call: -
v_call: TRBV11-2
j_call: TRBJ1-3
clone_size: few
cdr3_length: 15
cdr3_nt: TGTGCCAGCAGAAATACAGGGAGCTCTGGAAACACCATATATTTT
cdr3_aa: CASRNTGSSGNTIYF

d_call: TRBD1
v_call: TRBV9
j_call: TRBJ2-2
clone_size: few
cdr3_length: 14
cdr3_nt: TGTGCCAGCAGCGCCAGGGGGCCCACCGGGGAGCTGTTTTTT
cdr3_aa: CASSARGPTGELFF

d_call: -
v_call: TRBV6-1
j_call: TRBJ2-7
clone_size: few
cdr3_length: 13
cdr3_nt: TGTGCCAGTGGGGGCGACAGTTCCTACGAGCAGTACTTC
cdr3_aa: CASGGDSSYEQYF

d_call: TRBD1
v_call: TRBV7-9
j_call: TRBJ1-2
clone_size: -
cdr3_length: 14
cdr3_nt: TGTGCCAGCAGCTTGGGGACAGGGATCTATGGCTACACCTTC
cdr3_aa: CASSLGTGIYGYTF